These 15 T cell receptor beta chains originate from one sample sequenced in a study of human T cells and chemical hapten exposure. TCRdb passed the RACE reads through MiXCR, listing each CDR3 protein once. The sample includes roughly 150,000 distinct CDR3 sequences, about 10% of them seen just once. Documented time point: patch test 2, 6 weeks after DPC sensitization. Noted treatment: therapeutic diphenylcyclopropenone sensitization with weekly scalp DPC. The source was whole blood, collected in connection with sensitization to the hapten diphenylcyclopropenone (DPC). The receptors shown here come from a woman between 45 and 60 years old with alopecia areata. Some clones in this sample may be carry-over from other donors' samples.

The rearrangement uses TRBV6-5 and TRBJ1-1; 8 bases fit TRBD1. Germline loops: CDR1 MNHEY, CDR2 SVGAGI. This CDR3 spans 15 amino acids. J gave up 6 bases and V 2 bases, and 8 bases lay outside the gene matches. CDR3 in amino acids: CASSYGWTGLSEAFF. The CDR3 DNA sequence: TGTGCCAGCAGTTACGGTTGGACAGGGCTCTCTGAAGCTTTCTTT.

The rearrangement joins TRBV24-1 to TRBJ1-1; 9 bases line up with TRBD1. The CDR3 totals 14 residues. Germline V gene lookup returns CDR1 KGHDR and CDR2 SFDVKD. With 3 bases clipped from V and 7 bases from J, the junction kept 5 bases outside the gene matches. The CDR3: CATSDPDRGGEAFF. The DNA of the CDR3 is TGTGCCACCAGTGATCCGGACAGGGGCGGTGAAGCTTTCTTT.

The table lists this clonotype with a few counts. V gene TRBV27 combines with J gene TRBJ2-3; D is unresolved. CDR3 length: 14 residues. V was cut by 5 bases and J by 0 bases, with 9 bases left in between. Germline values: CDR1 MNHEY, CDR2 SMNVEV (reference sequence). In DNA form, the CDR3 reads TGTGCCAGCAGTACCACACGTAGCACAGATACGCAGTATTTT. Residues: CASSTTRSTDTQYF.

This clonotype was recorded many times. The V call is TRBV9, the J call TRBJ1-2; 7 bases align to TRBD1. The junction had 16 bases not matched to a gene; V was cut back by 7 bases and J by 4 bases. Germline V gives CDR1 SGDLS, CDR2 YYNGEE. This CDR3 comprises 16 residues. The CDR3 sequence is CASSTLGGPLSYGYTF. CDR3 coding DNA: TGTGCCAGCTCTACCTTAGGGGGCCCGCTAAGCTATGGCTACACCTTC.

The sample holds a few counts of this clonotype. This sequence joins TRBV9 and TRBJ2-3; D remains unclear. Germline CDR1 SGDLS, CDR2 YYNGEE. This CDR3 contains 14 residues. With 2 bases removed from V and 6 bases from J, the gap between germline ends came to 13 bases. The CDR3 sequence is CASSVSRFVDTQYF. CDR3 DNA: TGTGCCAGCAGCGTCTCCCGTTTCGTGGATACGCAGTATTTT.

Here the CDR3 DNA reads TGCGCCAGCAGCTCCGGGGCTAGCGGCACAGATACGCAGTATTTT. Residues: CASSSGASGTDTQYF. This rearrangement joins TRBV5-1 to TRBJ2-3; possibly TRBD2 for D (6 bases). Germline CDR1 reads SGHRS; CDR2 reads YFSETQ. CDR3 length equals 15 residues. Deletions cut 3 bases from V and 1 base from J, with 12 bases between. Full variable domain (rest looked up from reference TRBV5-1 and TRBJ2-3): KAGVTQTPRYLIKTRGQQVTLSCSPISGHRSVSWYQQTPGQGLQFLFEYFSETQRNKGNFPGRFSGRQFSNSRSEMNVSTLELGDSALYLCASSSGASGTDTQYFGPGTRLTVL.

This clonotype was observed many times. The chain is built from TRBV19 and TRBJ2-1, with 8 bases matching TRBD1. Trimming at V came to 5 bases and at J to 9 bases, leaving 18 bases not matched to a gene. The CDR3 sequence is 17 residues long. Germline-derived CDR1 and CDR2 are LNHDA and SQIVND (reference sequence). The CDR3 region has the DNA TGTGCCAGTAGTGCATTCAGAGGGACAGGAGTTCAAAGTGAGCAGTTCTTC. Its translation is CASSAFRGTGVQSEQFF.

The table lists this clonotype with a few counts. Its ends do not fully match the called genes, so a read error is possible. The chain carries TRBV6-1 and TRBJ2-7; D remains ambiguous. The V gene's germline CDR1 is MNHNS and CDR2 SASEGT. The CDR3 is 10 amino acids. This chain's CDR3 is CASSEIWAFF. The CDR3 DNA follows: TGTGCCAGCAGTGAAATTTGGGCCTTCTTC.

This chain links TRBV18 with TRBJ2-7; D is possibly TRBD1 or TRBD2 (5 bases each). The V end lost 3 bases, the J end lost 5 bases, and 14 bases lay between the germline ends. Germline V gene lookup returns CDR1 KGHSH and CDR2 LQKENI. The CDR3 sequence is 14 residues long. CDR3 nucleotide sequence: TGTGCCAGCTCACCCCAGGGTCCCGGGGACGAGCAGTACTTC. Translation gives CASSPQGPGDEQYF.

This clonotype came up a few times. The V call is TRBV7-9, the J call TRBJ2-2, with 8 positions matching TRBD1. CDR1 SEHNR and CDR2 FQNEAQ come from the germline V gene (reference sequence). The ends lost 2 bases at V and 4 bases at J; junction bases unmatched: 3. The CDR3 totals 15 residues. The CDR3 sequence is CASSLRTGSTGELFF. In DNA form, the CDR3 reads TGTGCCAGCAGCTTAAGGACAGGGAGCACCGGGGAGCTGTTTTTT.

The rearrangement joins TRBV29-1 to TRBJ2-3; perhaps TRBD1 as D (6 bases). The V end lost 8 bases, the J end lost 0 bases, and 15 bases lay between the germline ends. Germline CDR1 and CDR2: SQVTM and ANQGSEA. The CDR3 runs 14 residues. CDR3 in DNA: TGCAGCTACCTGGGGGCAGTTAGCACAGATACGCAGTATTTT. Translation gives CSYLGAVSTDTQYF.

This clonotype was counted at least ten times. V usage is TRBV20-1 and J usage is TRBJ2-3; TRBD2 might be the D (5 bases). Germline CDR1 is DFQATT and CDR2 is SNEGSKA (reference sequence). Trimming shortened V by 6 bases and J by 4 bases, and 17 bases separated the two germline ends. The CDR3 runs 14 residues. In DNA, the CDR3 is TGCAGTGCAGCCGCTAGCTGGGGATCAGATACGCAGTATTTT. This sequence encodes CSAAASWGSDTQYF.

This clonotype was seen only a few times. The gene calls are TRBV20-1 and TRBJ2-7; tentatively, D is TRBD1 (6 bases). The length of the CDR3 is 13 residues. Germline V gives CDR1 DFQATT, CDR2 SNEGSKA (reference sequence). Trimming cost V 0 bases and J 6 bases, with 12 bases left between them. DNA for the CDR3: TGCAGTGCTAGAGATCTTCAGGGGCTCGAGCAGTACTTC. It is translated as CSARDLQGLEQYF.

This clonotype was picked up a small number of times. J is TRBJ1-2 and V is TRBV29-1, with 8 bases that match TRBD1. Trimming cost V 6 bases and J 4 bases; bases outside gene matches: 7. CDR1 and CDR2 from the germline V gene are SQVTM and ANQGSEA. This CDR3 comprises 13 residues. CDR3 DNA sequence: TGCAGCGTGGATGACAGGGGACTCTATGGCTACACCTTC. Protein: CSVDDRGLYGYTF.

This clonotype was counted ten times or more. CDR3 DNA sequence: TGCGCCAGCAGCCCTCTAGCGGGAGGCCAAGAGACCCAGTACTTC. This codes for CASSPLAGGQETQYF. The V gene is TRBV5-1, the J gene TRBJ2-5, with 11 bases that match TRBD2. Germline V gene lookup returns CDR1 SGHRS and CDR2 YFSETQ. Unmatched junction bases numbered 3, after V lost 4 bases and J lost 1 base. CDR3 length: 15 amino acids.